This section outlines one T cell receptor (beta chain) sequence together with its context. Its antigen is not identified. The method was immunoSEQ multiplex PCR; TCRdb's version includes in-frame clones alone and lacks a portion of them. The repertoire holds a few million clones, about 92% seen once, with around 0.14% in the top ten. This specimen belongs to a study of shared clonotypes between healthy human individuals. Background on the study: For every donor, three CD4 naive, three CD4 memory, two CD8 naive and one CD8 memory plates were used.

Germline V lookup: CDR1 MDHEN, CDR2 SYDVKM. V was cut by 2 bases and J by 7 bases, with 5 bases left in between. This CDR3 has 11 residues. Study-level points and caveats: What limited the represented genetic and exposure-history diversity was the small number of donors.

The sequenced sample consisted of naive CD4+ T cells sorted from blood. Subset described: CD45RA+ positively selected. The sequence was obtained from a man aged 18 to 29 in good health. The chain is built from TRBV28 and TRBJ1-1, with unresolved D. The DNA for the CDR3 is TGTGCCAGCAGTTTAAAGGTTGAAGCTTTCTTT. It is translated as CASSLKVEAFF.